Listed below are T cell receptor beta chains from one sample, sequenced in a study of T cell responses to AZD1222 COVID-19 vaccine. Profiled with immunoSEQ multiplex PCR; TCRdb holds only in-frame clones, not every one. The table has some 94,000 clones, 70% to 90% seen once; the top ten hold 2.9%. The source was peripheral blood, collected on day 0 of AZD1222 vaccination. The receptor source for this set is an adult in good health. Each CDR3 is given without its conserved first and last residue. Clone size is not always given. Where it is, it says once, few, many or a class for expanded clones.

SVGRGQVGYGYT TRBJ1-2 - TRBV29-1
ASSPQGAVGNTIY TRBJ1-3 - TRBV11-2
ASSYSIWGGDSNQPQH TRBJ1-5 - TRBV6-2/TRBV6-3
ASSLAGLNTGELF TRBJ2-2 once TRBV5-4
ASRSGGDEKLF TRBJ1-4 - TRBV7-9
ASSEFTGQGMITGELF TRBJ2-2 once TRBV25-1
ASSYTGGPSGNTIY TRBJ1-3 - TRBV5-6
ASSPPPGISYNEQF TRBJ2-1 once TRBV18
ASSLSLNTEAF TRBJ1-1 - TRBV7-3
SASETAVGNQPQH TRBJ1-5 - TRBV20-1
ASSPRQGGTGELF TRBJ2-2 - TRBV6-4
ASSFQTGATTGELF TRBJ2-2 - TRBV7-3
ATSDSGSPVWGSGYGYT TRBJ1-2 - TRBV24-1
ASSVGGVTGELF TRBJ2-2 few TRBV9
ASSPTGGSNYGYT TRBJ1-2 - TRBV5-5
ASSLGAGGPSEQF TRBJ2-1 - TRBV11-3
ASSSNTGELF TRBJ2-2 - TRBV11-3
ASSPWTDNSPLH TRBJ1-6 once TRBV5-1
ASSQQGLAGADTQY TRBJ2-3 - TRBV4-1
ASSFRLEAF TRBJ1-1 few TRBV12-3/TRBV12-4
ASSFSTTYEQY TRBJ2-7 - TRBV5-1
ASSPEAPRNSPLH TRBJ1-6 - TRBV7-9
VVTGGGGQPQH TRBJ1-5 - TRBV6-5
ASSDLRNEQF TRBJ2-1 - TRBV25-1
ASRPGTTREWDNEQF TRBJ2-1 - TRBV10-1
ASSLGDTQPQH TRBJ1-5 - TRBV7-2
ASSSPGTSGRNEQF TRBJ2-1 - TRBV7-9
ATSRGRARNTEAF TRBJ1-1 - TRBV15
ATSRGDREFSGANVLT TRBJ2-6 few TRBV15
ASSTDRGQMRGYT TRBJ1-2 - TRBV13
ATSRGQGTGNTIY TRBJ1-3 - TRBV15
ASTGGAYNSPLH TRBJ1-6 once TRBV6-5
ASRRLAGKQETQY TRBJ2-5 - TRBV27
ASSYSGPVSYEQY TRBJ2-7 - TRBV6-2/TRBV6-3
ASSSSSPGSSYNEQF TRBJ2-1 - TRBV9
ASSLSTASGYAYNEQF TRBJ2-1 - TRBV5-6
ASSPPLAGGRSRQY TRBJ2-7 - TRBV18
ASSQDGQGADTQY TRBJ2-3 - TRBV4-2
ASSPTGNYNSPLH TRBJ1-6 - TRBV27
ASSTLAGGSTDTQY TRBJ2-3 once TRBV5-1
ASSLSDQNTEAF TRBJ1-1 - TRBV5-8
ASSQATRGSPLH TRBJ1-6 - TRBV4-3
ASSREGSGNTIY TRBJ1-3 - TRBV19
ASSEEAGSGIETQY TRBJ2-5 once TRBV2
ASSLELIQNQPQH TRBJ1-5 - TRBV7-2
ASSEEGGGVTEAF TRBJ1-1 few TRBV6-1
ASSHTEGRSQY TRBJ2-5 - TRBV7-9
AWKNRGGYT TRBJ1-2 - TRBV30